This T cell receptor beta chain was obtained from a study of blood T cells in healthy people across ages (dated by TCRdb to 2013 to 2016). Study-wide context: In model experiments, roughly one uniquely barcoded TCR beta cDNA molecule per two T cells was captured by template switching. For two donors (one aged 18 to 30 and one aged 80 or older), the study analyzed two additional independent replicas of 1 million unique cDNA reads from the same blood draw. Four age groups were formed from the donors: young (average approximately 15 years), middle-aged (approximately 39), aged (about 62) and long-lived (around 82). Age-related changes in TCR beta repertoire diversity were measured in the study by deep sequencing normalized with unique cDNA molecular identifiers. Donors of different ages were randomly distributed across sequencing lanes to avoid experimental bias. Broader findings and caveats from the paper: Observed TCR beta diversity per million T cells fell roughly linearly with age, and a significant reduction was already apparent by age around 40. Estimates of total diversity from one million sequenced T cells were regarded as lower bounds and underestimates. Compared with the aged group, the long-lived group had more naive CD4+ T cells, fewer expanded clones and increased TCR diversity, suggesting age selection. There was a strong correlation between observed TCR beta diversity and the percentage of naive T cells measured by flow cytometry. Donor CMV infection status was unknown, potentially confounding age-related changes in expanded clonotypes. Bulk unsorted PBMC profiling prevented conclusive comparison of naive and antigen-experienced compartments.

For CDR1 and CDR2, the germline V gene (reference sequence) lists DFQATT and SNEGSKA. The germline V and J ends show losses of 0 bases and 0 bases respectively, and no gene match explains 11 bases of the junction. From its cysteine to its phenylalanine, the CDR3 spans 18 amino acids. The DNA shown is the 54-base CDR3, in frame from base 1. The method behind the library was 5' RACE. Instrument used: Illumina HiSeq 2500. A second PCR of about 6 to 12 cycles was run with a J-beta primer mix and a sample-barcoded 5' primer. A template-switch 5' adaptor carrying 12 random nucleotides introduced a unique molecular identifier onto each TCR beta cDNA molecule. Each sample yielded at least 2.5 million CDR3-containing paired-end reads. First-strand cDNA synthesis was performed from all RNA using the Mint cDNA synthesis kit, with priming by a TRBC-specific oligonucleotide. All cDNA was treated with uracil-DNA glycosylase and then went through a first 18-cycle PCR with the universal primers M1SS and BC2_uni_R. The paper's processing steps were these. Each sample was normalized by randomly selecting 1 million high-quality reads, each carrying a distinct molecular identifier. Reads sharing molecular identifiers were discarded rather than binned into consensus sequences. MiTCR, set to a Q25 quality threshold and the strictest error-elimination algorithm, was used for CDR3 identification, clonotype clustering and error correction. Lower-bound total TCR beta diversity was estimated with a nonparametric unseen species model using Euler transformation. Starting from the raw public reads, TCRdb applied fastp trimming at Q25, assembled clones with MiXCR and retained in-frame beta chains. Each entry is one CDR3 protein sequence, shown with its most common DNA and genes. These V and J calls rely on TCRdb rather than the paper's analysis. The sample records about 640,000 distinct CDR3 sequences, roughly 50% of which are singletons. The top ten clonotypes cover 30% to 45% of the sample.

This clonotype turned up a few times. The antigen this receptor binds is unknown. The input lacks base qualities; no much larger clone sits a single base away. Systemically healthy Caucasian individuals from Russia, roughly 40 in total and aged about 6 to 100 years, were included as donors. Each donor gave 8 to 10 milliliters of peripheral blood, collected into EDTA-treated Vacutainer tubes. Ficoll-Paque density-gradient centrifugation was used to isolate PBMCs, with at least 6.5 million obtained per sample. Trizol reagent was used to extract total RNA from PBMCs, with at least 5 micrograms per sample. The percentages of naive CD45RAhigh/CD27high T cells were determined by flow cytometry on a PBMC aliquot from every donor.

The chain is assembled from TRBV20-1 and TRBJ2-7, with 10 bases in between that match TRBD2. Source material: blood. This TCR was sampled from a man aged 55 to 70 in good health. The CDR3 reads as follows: CSAREVVAGGPHSYEQYF. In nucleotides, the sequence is TGCAGTGCTAGAGAAGTCGTAGCGGGGGGTCCCCACTCCTACGAGCAGTACTTC.